A selection of T cell receptor beta chains follows, all from one sample in a study of T cells in Graves' hyperthyroidism and ophthalmopathy. TCRdb processed the multiplex PCR reads anew with MiXCR; each CDR3 protein has one entry. The sample contains 550,000 to 650,000 distinct CDR3 sequences, about 15% of which appear only once. The sequenced material came from blood. The receptors here all came from a woman in her 30s with Graves' hyperthyroidism that later progressed to Graves' ophthalmopathy. The CDR3 runs from the conserved cysteine through the conserved F or W. A D gene is named only where the DNA matches it firmly. Some rows have no size entry. The others give once, few or many, or a class for an expanded clone.

j_gene | d_gene | abundance | v_gene | CDR3aa | CDR3nt
TRBJ1-2 | . | many | TRBV7-8 | CASSLAHGYTF | TGTGCCAGCAGCTTGGCCCACGGCTACACCTTC
TRBJ1-4 | . | . | TRBV12-3/TRBV12-4 | CASSLEAGSSLFF | TGTGCCAGCAGTTTAGAAGCAGGGTCCTCTCTGTTTTTT
TRBJ2-3 | . | . | TRBV14 | CASSRPGLFTDTQYF | TGTGCCAGCAGCCGACCAGGACTGTTCACAGATACGCAGTATTTT
TRBJ2-1 | . | . | TRBV28 | CASSTRGGEYNEQFF | TGTGCCAGCAGTACAAGGGGCGGAGAGTACAATGAGCAGTTCTTC
TRBJ2-1 | . | many | TRBV5-1 | CASSGPLDEQFF | TGCGCCAGCAGCGGGCCCTTGGATGAGCAGTTCTTC
TRBJ2-3 | TRBD2 | many | TRBV18 | CASSPPGLAADTQYF | TGTGCCAGCTCACCACCGGGACTAGCTGCAGATACGCAGTATTTT
TRBJ1-2 | . | few | TRBV5-1 | CASSRAPGPNYGYTF | TGCGCCAGCAGTCGGGCCCCGGGGCCTAACTATGGCTACACCTTC
TRBJ2-1 | . | many | TRBV7-2 | CASSLFNNEQFF | TGTGCCAGCAGCTTATTTAACAATGAGCAGTTCTTC
TRBJ1-4 | . | . | TRBV7-9 | CASSPGGRGPTNEKLFF | TGTGCCAGCAGCCCCGGGGGCCGCGGACCAACTAATGAAAAACTGTTTTTT
TRBJ2-1 | . | many | TRBV5-5 | CASNPGIAEIYNEQFF | TGTGCCAGCAACCCCGGGATAGCGGAGATTTACAATGAGCAGTTCTTC
TRBJ1-2 | TRBD1 | many | TRBV24-1 | CATSDSTGLISGYTF | TGTGCCACCAGTGATTCGACAGGGTTAATCTCGGGCTACACCTTC
TRBJ2-7 | . | many | TRBV3-1 | CASSQDGTAAYEQYF | TGTGCCAGCAGCCAAGACGGGACTGCCGCCTACGAGCAGTACTTC
TRBJ2-2 | TRBD2 | many | TRBV5-1 | CASSTGGAGLYPELFF | TGCGCCAGCAGCACCGGGGGGGCTGGCCTTTATCCGGAGCTGTTTTTT
TRBJ1-5 | TRBD1 | many | TRBV20-1 | CSATGQGARQPQHF | TGCAGTGCCACGGGACAGGGGGCGCGGCAGCCCCAGCATTTT
TRBJ2-5 | . | . | TRBV7-2 | CASSFGGPGGETQYF | TGTGCCAGCAGCTTCGGCGGGCCCGGAGGAGAGACCCAGTACTTC
TRBJ2-3 | . | . | TRBV29-1 | CSVKTAAPDTQYF | TGCAGCGTTAAAACAGCTGCGCCAGATACGCAGTATTTT
TRBJ2-4 | . | few | TRBV29-1 | CSVEGLLVGSAKNIQYF | TGCAGCGTTGAAGGTCTGCTCGTGGGGTCAGCCAAAAACATTCAGTACTTC
TRBJ1-2 | . | many | TRBV12-3/TRBV12-4 | CASSFSGTNYGYTF | TGTGCCAGCAGTTTTTCGGGGACTAACTATGGCTACACCTTC
TRBJ2-3 | . | many | TRBV12-3/TRBV12-4 | CASSFGQEDTQYF | TGTGCCAGCAGTTTCGGTCAGGAAGATACGCAGTATTTT